This T cell receptor (beta chain) was profiled in a study of technical replicates of blood from four donors. The data were produced by immunoSEQ multiplex PCR, yet TCRdb's version contains in-frame clones alone and is incomplete. This sample carries 98,000 or so clones, approximately 95% of them seen once, and the ten largest clones take over 0.2%. CDR1 is MNHNY and CDR2 is SVGAGI in the germline V gene (reference sequence). The CDR3 contains 16 residues. Germline trimming cut 2 bases from V and 1 base from J; bases unmatched to any gene: 4. The origin of this receptor is a human donor in good health. The chain is built from TRBV6-6 and TRBJ1-3, with 8 positions matching TRBD1. Sample: T cells isolated from PBMCs. The CDR3 nucleotides are TGTGCCAGCAGTTACGCTACAGGGGGTTCTGGAAACACCATATATTTT. Protein sequence: CASSYATGGSGNTIYF.